A single sample is the source of the 5 T cell receptor beta chains below, sequenced in a study of control samples from healthy donors and cancer patients. Repertoires were generated with immunoSEQ multiplex PCR, while TCRdb's copy carries only in-frame clones and drops some. The sample includes about 6,000 clones, 72% seen only once; the top ten take 5.5% to 7.5%. Sequenced sample: formalin-fixed, paraffin-embedded tissue. Source of these receptors: a male donor with melanoma.

The V and J genes are TRBV9 and TRBJ2-5, with D perhaps TRBD1 or TRBD2 (5 bases each). Germline lookup yields CDR1 SGDLS and CDR2 YYNGEE. V lost 2 bases and J lost 2, with 22 bases in between. CDR3 length equals 18 residues. CDR3 sequence reads: CASSVELGRPGRQETQYF. In DNA, the CDR3 is TGTGCCAGCAGCGTTGAGTTAGGGAGACCGGGACGACAAGAGACCCAGTACTTC.

This chain links TRBV21-1 with TRBJ2-1; the table's D call, TRBD2, was not checked against the DNA. TRBV21-1 is a listed pseudogene. The CDR3 is 15 residues long. The CDR3 nucleotides are TGTGCCAGCAGCAATCCGGAGAGCTCCTACAATGAGCAGTTCTTC. Translated, it gives CASSNPESSYNEQFF.

This chain joins TRBV27 and TRBJ1-2; a possible D gene is TRBD1 (5 bases). Germline V CDR1 and CDR2: MNHEY, SMNVEV (reference sequence). The CDR3 is made up of 13 amino acids. Trimming removed 2 bases at V and 8 bases at J, with 12 bases between. The CDR3 DNA reads TGTGCCAGCAGTTTACTCCAGGGTGGCGGCTACACCTTC. Translated, it gives CASSLLQGGGYTF.

The chain has TRBV3-1 (or the pseudogene TRBV3-2) and TRBJ1-1, with D possibly TRBD1 on 5 matching bases. Trimming stripped 6 bases from V and 4 bases from J, with 6 bases between. The CDR3 has 11 amino acids. Germline values: CDR1 LGHDT, CDR2 YNNKEL (reference sequence). The CDR3 loop reads CASRGRTEAFF. CDR3 nucleotides: TGTGCCAGCAGGGGGCGCACTGAAGCTTTCTTT.

The CDR3 sequence is CASRGGMNTEAFF. The CDR3 DNA reads as TGTGCCAGCCGCGGGGGGATGAACACTGAAGCTTTCTTT. The chain has TRBV4-2 and TRBJ1-1; D possibly corresponds to TRBD1 (5 bases). Germline V gene data show CDR1 as LGHNA and CDR2 as YNFKEQ. This CDR3 comprises 13 residues. The germline V and J ends were trimmed by 8 bases and 0 bases, with 10 bases remaining between them.